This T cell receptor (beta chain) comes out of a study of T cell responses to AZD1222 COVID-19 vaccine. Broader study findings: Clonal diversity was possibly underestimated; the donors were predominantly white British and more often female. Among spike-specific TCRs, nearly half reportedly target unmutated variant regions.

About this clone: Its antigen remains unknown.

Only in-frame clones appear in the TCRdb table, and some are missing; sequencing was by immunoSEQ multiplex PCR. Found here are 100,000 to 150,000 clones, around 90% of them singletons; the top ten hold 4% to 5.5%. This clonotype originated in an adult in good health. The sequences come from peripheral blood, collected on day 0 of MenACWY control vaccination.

The CDR3 sequence: CASSSDVFYGYTF. For the CDR3, the DNA is TGTGCCAGCAGTTCCGACGTTTTCTATGGCTACACCTTC. V usage is TRBV6-5 and J usage is TRBJ1-2; D remains unclear. This CDR3 comprises 13 residues. Trimming took 4 bases from V and 4 from J, leaving 10 bases between them. Germline CDR1 reads MNHEY; CDR2 reads SVGAGI.